This note documents a single TCR beta chain sequence. The antigen is not known. This entry comes from a study of T cell responses to AZD1222 COVID-19 vaccine. Study details: Second doses were pooled across both intervals (about 4 or about 12 weeks). Findings and limits, study-wide: Females outnumbered males among donors, who were mostly white British; clonal diversity was possibly underestimated.

Germline V gene lookup returns CDR1 SGDLS and CDR2 YYNGEE. The CDR3 runs to 15 residues. V was clipped by 0 bases and J by 5 bases, with 12 bases between them. Assay: immunoSEQ multiplex PCR; the TCRdb copy retains only in-frame clones and omits some. The sample has around 130,000 clones; 93% are singletons. The specimen was peripheral blood, collected on day 0 of AZD1222 vaccination. The J gene is TRBJ2-1, the V gene TRBV9; D unresolved. The source is an adult in good health. The chain's CDR3 is CASSVVSELHNEQFF. The DNA for the CDR3 is TGTGCCAGCAGCGTAGTGTCGGAACTTCACAATGAGCAGTTCTTC.